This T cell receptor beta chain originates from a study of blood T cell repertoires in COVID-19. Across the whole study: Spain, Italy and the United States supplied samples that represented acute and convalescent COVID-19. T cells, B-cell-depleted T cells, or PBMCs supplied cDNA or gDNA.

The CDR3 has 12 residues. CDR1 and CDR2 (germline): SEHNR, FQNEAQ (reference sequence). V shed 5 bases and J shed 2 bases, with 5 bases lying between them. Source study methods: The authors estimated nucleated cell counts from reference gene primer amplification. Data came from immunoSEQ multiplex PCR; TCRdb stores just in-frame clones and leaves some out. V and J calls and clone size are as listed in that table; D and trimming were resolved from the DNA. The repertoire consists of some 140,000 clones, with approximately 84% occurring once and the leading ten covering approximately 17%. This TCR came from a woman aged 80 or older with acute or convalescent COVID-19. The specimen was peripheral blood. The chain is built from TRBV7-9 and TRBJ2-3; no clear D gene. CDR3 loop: CASSTDTDTQYF. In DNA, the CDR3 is TGTGCCAGCAGCACAGACACAGATACGCAGTATTTT. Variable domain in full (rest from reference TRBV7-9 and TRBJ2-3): DTGVSQNPRHKITKRGQNVTFRCDPISEHNRLYWYRQTLGQGPEFLTYFQNEAQLEKSRLLSDRFSAERPKGSFSTLEIQRTEQGDSAMYLCASSTDTDTQYFGPGTRLTVL.